The next 27 T cell receptor beta chains were all read from a single sample in a study of shared clonotypes between healthy human individuals. Using immunoSEQ multiplex PCR, the repertoire was profiled, and TCRdb retains in-frame clones only, with some absent. The table records under 600,000 clones, 90% to 97% of them present only once. The sequenced material came from naive CD4+ T cells sorted from blood. The subset here: CD45RA+ positively selected. These receptors were taken from a woman in her thirties in good health.

This chain joins TRBV15 and TRBJ2-7, with no clear D. This CDR3 is 17 amino acids long. The germline CDR1 and CDR2 sequences are LNHNV and YYDKDF (reference sequence). With 0 bases removed from V and 3 bases from J, the gap between germline ends came to 18 bases. Written as DNA, the CDR3 is TGTGCCACCAGCAGAGATTGGATTTGGAAGGGCATCTACGAGCAGTACTTC. It specifies CATSRDWIWKGIYEQYF.

The chain combines TRBV5-1 with TRBJ1-1, with 12 bases identical to TRBD1. The V gene's germline CDR1 is SGHRS and CDR2 YFSETQ. The trim removed 4 bases at V and 7 bases at J, leaving 5 bases unmatched. The CDR3 sequence is 14 residues long. CDR3 DNA: TGCGCCAGCAGCCAGGGACAGGGGGCTGATGAAGCTTTCTTT. The encoded protein is CASSQGQGADEAFF.

The chain couples TRBV28 to TRBJ2-7, with D tentatively TRBD2 (6 bases). The germline V gene encodes CDR1 MDHEN and CDR2 SYDVKM. Trimming cost V 5 bases and J 2 bases, with 16 bases left between them. There are 15 residues in the CDR3. CDR3 region: CASSTATGAPYEQYF. CDR3 coding DNA: TGTGCCAGCAGTACCGCCACGGGAGCACCCTACGAGCAGTACTTC.

Concerning this clone itself: Other DNA sequences in the same sample also yield this CDR3. The gene calls are TRBV18 and TRBJ2-3; 10 bases are shared with TRBD2. CDR1 is KGHSH, CDR2 LQKENI, per germline. The V and J ends lost 2 bases and 3 bases, in that order; junction bases with no gene match: 2. This CDR3 region has 15 residues. CDR3 residues: CASSPASGRTDTQYF. The CDR3 region has the DNA TGTGCCAGCTCACCAGCTAGCGGGAGAACAGATACGCAGTATTTT.

V gene TRBV28 combines with J gene TRBJ2-7; possibly TRBD2 for D (5 bases). Trimming pared 8 bases from V and 3 bases from J, leaving 20 bases between. This CDR3 has 15 residues. Germline loops: CDR1 MDHEN, CDR2 SYDVKM. The CDR3 coding sequence is TGTGCCAGCGAACCTCCTCCCCCGGGGTACTACGAGCAGTACTTC. Its translation is CASEPPPPGYYEQYF.

The chain uses TRBV4-1 and TRBJ2-7, with 7 bases lining up with TRBD2. With 1 base clipped from V and 4 bases from J, the junction kept 7 bases outside the gene matches. Per germline, CDR1 MGHRA and CDR2 YSYEKL. This CDR3 is 15 amino acids long. CDR3 in amino acids: CASSQGWEGTYEQYF. The CDR3 bases are TGCGCCAGCAGCCAAGGGTGGGAGGGGACTTACGAGCAGTACTTC.

The J gene is TRBJ2-1, the V gene TRBV29-1; TRBD2 matches at 8 bases. Trimming at V came to 3 bases and at J to 6 bases, leaving 7 bases not matched to a gene. Germline CDR1 SQVTM, CDR2 ANQGSEA. The CDR3 contains 14 residues. CDR3 protein: CSVEWLAGINEQFF. CDR3 bases: TGCAGCGTTGAGTGGTTAGCGGGAATCAATGAGCAGTTCTTC.

The chain joins TRBV10-3 to TRBJ1-1; D is unresolved. The germline V and J ends were trimmed by 5 bases and 5 bases, with 12 bases remaining between them. Germline-derived CDR1 and CDR2 are ENHRY and SYGVKD. The CDR3 runs 13 residues. DNA of the CDR3: TGTGCCATCAGTTCAGCGGCGGTTACTGAAGCTTTCTTT. Protein: CAISSAAVTEAFF.

This rearrangement joins TRBV7-2 to TRBJ1-2; possibly TRBD1 for D (5 bases). From germline, CDR1 is SGHTA and CDR2 FQGNSA. The CDR3 extends over 12 amino acids. V was cut by 8 bases and J by 8 bases, with 15 bases left in between. CDR3 sequence (DNA): TGTGCCAGCCTGTGGGGGGAGGGCGGCTACACCTTC. This codes for CASLWGEGGYTF. Using reference TRBV7-2 and TRBJ1-2 for the parts outside the CDR3, the full variable domain is GAGVSQSPSNKVTEKGKDVELRCDPISGHTALYWYRQSLGQGLEFLIYFQGNSAPDKSGLPSDRFSAERTGGSVSTLTIQRTQQEDSAVYLCASLWGEGGYTFGSGTRLTVV.

The chain recombines TRBV18 with TRBJ2-5, with D possibly matching TRBD2 (5 bases). This CDR3 region has 14 residues. Germline V gene data show CDR1 as KGHSH and CDR2 as LQKENI. Trimming removed 2 bases from V and 4 bases from J, with 11 bases in between. CDR3 in amino acids: CASSPELAGETQYF. The CDR3 nucleotides are TGTGCCAGCTCACCAGAGCTAGCTGGAGAGACCCAGTACTTC.

The chain is built from TRBV5-4 and TRBJ1-2; perhaps TRBD1 as D (6 bases). The CDR3 has 13 amino acids. Trimming stripped 5 bases from V and 6 bases from J, with 14 bases between. Germline-derived CDR1 and CDR2 are SGHNT and YYREEE (reference sequence). The CDR3 DNA reads as TGTGCCAGCAGGACAACAGGGAGTCATGGCTACACCTTC. It encodes CASRTTGSHGYTF. The full variable domain, completed using reference TRBV5-4 and TRBJ1-2, is ETGVTQSPTHLIKTRGQQVTLRCSSQSGHNTVSWYQQALGQGPQFIFQYYREEENGRGNFPPRFSGLQFPNYSSELNVNALELDDSALYLCASRTTGSHGYTFGSGTRLTVV.

The sample holds one count of this clone. The J gene is TRBJ2-3, the V gene TRBV29-1; 8 positions agree with TRBD1. The J segment lost 2 bases and the V segment lost 7 bases, leaving 8 bases of the junction unmatched. The V gene's germline CDR1 is SQVTM and CDR2 ANQGSEA. CDR3 length: 14 amino acids. The CDR3: CSADTDRVTDTQYF. The CDR3 nucleotides are TGCAGCGCCGACACGGACAGGGTCACAGATACGCAGTATTTT.

This chain joins TRBV27 and TRBJ2-3, with 9 bases lining up with TRBD2. The CDR3 has 16 residues. Germline V gene lookup returns CDR1 MNHEY and CDR2 SMNVEV (reference sequence). V gave up 1 base and J gave up 2 bases; unmatched junction bases: 4. Here the CDR3 DNA reads TGTGCCAGCAGTTTATTGCTAGCGGGGCACACAGATACGCAGTATTTT. Translation: CASSLLLAGHTDTQYF.

The rearrangement uses TRBV4-1 and TRBJ1-4; no clear D. CDR1 and CDR2 (germline): MGHRA, YSYEKL. Trimming left V 3 bases short and J 7 bases short, with 9 bases between. The CDR3 is 13 amino acids. The CDR3 is CASSHLDLEKLFF. DNA for the CDR3: TGCGCCAGCAGCCACCTCGACCTTGAAAAACTGTTTTTT.

The chain couples TRBV5-8 to TRBJ2-1; D is unclear. Germline V lookup: CDR1 SGHTS, CDR2 YDEGEE. The CDR3 length is 14 residues. The V and J ends lost 4 bases and 5 bases respectively, with 13 bases between them. The CDR3 sequence is CASSLTRIHNEQFF. The CDR3 region has the DNA TGTGCCAGCAGCCTAACAAGAATCCACAATGAGCAGTTCTTC.

This chain uses TRBV2 with TRBJ1-2, with TRBD1 identical over 7 bases. The V segment lost 8 bases and the J segment 4 bases; nucleotides outside the gene matches: 4. The CDR3 is 12 residues long. Germline CDR1 is SNHLY and CDR2 is FYNNEI. CDR3 DNA: TGTGCCAGCTGGGGACAGCTCTATGGCTACACCTTC. It yields the protein CASWGQLYGYTF.

The gene calls are TRBV28 and TRBJ1-6; D is perhaps TRBD1 (5 bases). The ends were cut back, 6 bases at V and 3 bases at J, with 12 bases in the middle. The CDR3 covers 15 residues. The germline gives CDR1 MDHEN, CDR2 SYDVKM. The CDR3 nucleotides are TGTGCCAGCAGGCCCAGGGTTAGCTATAATTCACCCCTCCACTTT. This translates into CASRPRVSYNSPLHF.

The J gene is TRBJ2-7, the V gene TRBV19; D unresolved. The CDR3 consists of 15 residues. Trimming cost V 0 bases and J 1 base, with 10 bases left between them. Germline CDR1 reads LNHDA; CDR2 reads SQIVND (reference sequence). The CDR3 region is CASSIDLKGSYEQYF. Here the CDR3 DNA reads TGTGCCAGTAGTATAGATCTTAAGGGATCCTACGAGCAGTACTTC.

The chain carries TRBV28 and TRBJ2-1, with D possibly being TRBD1 (6 bases). Germline CDR1 reads MDHEN; CDR2 reads SYDVKM. The length of the CDR3 is 13 residues. V was trimmed by 8 bases and J by 8 bases, leaving 16 bases between them. As DNA, the CDR3 is TGTGCCAGCTCTCCTGGGGGCGGCCATGAGCAGTTCTTC. Its protein is CASSPGGGHEQFF.

The rearrangement joins TRBV7-2 to TRBJ2-3; D might be TRBD2 (5 bases). V lost 4 bases to trimming and J lost 1 base, with 9 bases between them. CDR3 length: 14 residues. Per the germline V gene, CDR1 is SGHTA and CDR2 is FQGNSA. CDR3 protein: CASSSGLRTDTQYF. DNA of the CDR3: TGTGCCAGCAGCTCGGGATTGCGCACAGATACGCAGTATTTT.

The genes are TRBV18 and TRBJ1-2; D remains ambiguous. The CDR3 has 14 residues. The germline CDR1 and CDR2 sequences are KGHSH and LQKENI. The germline V and J ends were trimmed by 3 bases and 3 bases, with 11 bases remaining between them. CDR3 nucleotides: TGTGCCAGCTCACCCCTGGGAGTGGACTATGGCTACACCTTC. It encodes CASSPLGVDYGYTF. The variable domain in full, with the rest retrieved from reference TRBV18 and TRBJ1-2, is NAGVMQNPRHLVRRRGQEARLRCSPMKGHSHVYWYRQLPEEGLKFMVYLQKENIIDESGMPKERFSAEFPKEGPSILRIQQVVRGDSAAYFCASSPLGVDYGYTFGSGTRLTVV.

The chain couples TRBV19 to TRBJ2-1; 9 nucleotides line up with TRBD1. Per germline, CDR1 LNHDA and CDR2 SQIVND (reference sequence). J gave up 7 bases and V 7 bases, and 8 bases lay outside the gene matches. CDR3 length: 14 amino acids. CDR3 in amino acids: CASMSQGASNEQFF. The CDR3 nucleotides read TGTGCCAGTATGTCACAGGGGGCGTCTAATGAGCAGTTCTTC. Full variable domain (rest looked up from reference TRBV19 and TRBJ2-1): DGGITQSPKYLFRKEGQNVTLSCEQNLNHDAMYWYRQDPGQGLRLIYYSQIVNDFQKGDIAEGYSVSREKKESFPLTVTSAQKNPTAFYLCASMSQGASNEQFFGPGTRLTVL.

The V and J genes are TRBV29-1 and TRBJ2-3, with 12 bases aligning to TRBD2. V shed 6 bases and J 4 bases; nucleotides not matched to a gene: 8. The CDR3 runs to 15 residues. Per germline, CDR1 SQVTM and CDR2 ANQGSEA. DNA for the CDR3: TGCAGCGTACCTAGCGGGAGGGCCAGGGCAGATACGCAGTATTTT. It translates to CSVPSGRARADTQYF.

This clone has more than one count but fewer than ten. The rearrangement joins TRBV19 to TRBJ1-2; the D gene is possibly TRBD1 (6 bases). The V end was cut by 6 bases, the J end by 0 bases, with 11 bases between. CDR3 length equals 14 residues. Per germline, CDR1 LNHDA and CDR2 SQIVND (reference sequence). As DNA, the CDR3 is TGTGCCAGTAGCAGGACAGCAACTAACTATGGCTACACCTTC. Amino acid sequence: CASSRTATNYGYTF.

In regard to this clone: An end of the junction differs from the germline gene, which may be a read error. The chain recombines TRBV10-3 with TRBJ2-7; D remains unclear. CDR1 is ENHRY, CDR2 SYGVKD, per germline. CDR3 length: 11 amino acids. The CDR3 nucleotides are TGTGCCGTCAGTGACCTATACGAGCAGTACTTC. This gives the protein CAVSDLYEQYF.

The chain joins TRBV5-5 to TRBJ1-5, with D unresolved. This CDR3 region has 15 residues. The V end lost 2 bases, the J end lost 0 bases, and 9 bases lay between the germline ends. Germline CDR1 SGHKS, CDR2 YYEKEE (reference sequence). CDR3 region: CASSFVGGSNQPQHF. CDR3 bases: TGTGCCAGCAGCTTTGTGGGTGGTAGCAATCAGCCCCAGCATTTT.

This chain uses TRBV5-4 with TRBJ2-5; 7 bases are shared with TRBD1. J was trimmed by 2 bases and V by 5 bases; bases with no gene match: 6. This CDR3 is built from 14 residues. Germline CDR1 is SGHNT and CDR2 is YYREEE (reference sequence). The CDR3 DNA reads TGTGCCAGCAGTTCCCAGGGGGTTCAAGAGACCCAGTACTTC. This gives the protein CASSSQGVQETQYF.